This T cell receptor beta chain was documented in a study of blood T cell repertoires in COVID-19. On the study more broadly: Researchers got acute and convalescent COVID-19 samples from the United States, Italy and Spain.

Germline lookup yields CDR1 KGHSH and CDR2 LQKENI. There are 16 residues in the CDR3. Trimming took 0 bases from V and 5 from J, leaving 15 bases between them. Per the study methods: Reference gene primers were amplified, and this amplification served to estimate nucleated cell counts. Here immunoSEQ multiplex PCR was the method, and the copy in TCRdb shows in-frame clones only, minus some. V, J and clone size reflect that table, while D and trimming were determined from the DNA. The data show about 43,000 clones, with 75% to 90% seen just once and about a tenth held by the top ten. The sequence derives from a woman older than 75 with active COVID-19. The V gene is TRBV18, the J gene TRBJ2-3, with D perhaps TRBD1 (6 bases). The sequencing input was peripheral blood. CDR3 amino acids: CASSPPGQLGQDTQYF. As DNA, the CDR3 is TGTGCCAGCTCACCACCCGGACAGCTGGGGCAAGATACGCAGTATTTT.